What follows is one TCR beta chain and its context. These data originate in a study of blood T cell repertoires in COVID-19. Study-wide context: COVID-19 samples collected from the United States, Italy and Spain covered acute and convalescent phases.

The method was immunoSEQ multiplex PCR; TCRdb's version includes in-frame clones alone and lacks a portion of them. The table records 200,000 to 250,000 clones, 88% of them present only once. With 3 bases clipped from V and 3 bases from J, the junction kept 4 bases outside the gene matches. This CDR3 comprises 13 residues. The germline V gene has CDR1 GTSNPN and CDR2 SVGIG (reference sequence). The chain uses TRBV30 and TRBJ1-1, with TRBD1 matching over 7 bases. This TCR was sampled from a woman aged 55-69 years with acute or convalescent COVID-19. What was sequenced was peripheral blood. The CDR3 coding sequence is TGTGCCTGGAGGATCAGGGGGGACACTGAAGCTTTCTTT. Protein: CAWRIRGDTEAFF.